A selection of T cell receptor beta chains follows, all from one sample in a study of HIV-infected patients and healthy controls. TCRdb reprocessed the 5' RACE reads via MiXCR and lists one record per CDR3 protein. The sample contains roughly 7,700 distinct CDR3 sequences, roughly 6.1% of which appear only once. Sequencing used blood, obtained before antiretroviral therapy. The origin of the receptors is an adult with HIV infection. Both conserved end residues are part of each CDR3. D genes are given only for firm matches. Where a row states a size, it is once, few, many or the class of an expanded clone; other rows omit it.

j_gene: TRBJ2-1
v_gene: TRBV3-1
d_gene: -
abundance: medium-sized
CDR3nt: TGTGCCAGCAGCCCCTCGGAGCCCAATGAGCAGTTCTTC
CDR3aa: CASSPSEPNEQFF

j_gene: TRBJ2-1
v_gene: TRBV20-1
d_gene: TRBD2
abundance: medium-sized
CDR3nt: TGCAGTGGCGGGGCGGGGGTGAATGAGCAGTTCTTC
CDR3aa: CSGGAGVNEQFF

j_gene: TRBJ2-6
v_gene: TRBV2
d_gene: -
abundance: -
CDR3nt: TGTGCCAGCAGGAGAGTCTCTGGGGCCAACGTCCTGACTTTC
CDR3aa: CASRRVSGANVLTF

j_gene: TRBJ1-5
v_gene: TRBV7-9
d_gene: -
abundance: medium-sized
CDR3nt: TGTGCCAGCAGCTTAGGGGGAATGGGCAATCAGCCCCAGCATTTT
CDR3aa: CASSLGGMGNQPQHF

j_gene: TRBJ1-1
v_gene: TRBV4-1
d_gene: TRBD1
abundance: many
CDR3nt: TGCGCCAGCAGCCTAAGCGTAACAGGGGCCACTGAAGCTTTCTTT
CDR3aa: CASSLSVTGATEAFF

j_gene: TRBJ2-3
v_gene: TRBV5-1
d_gene: -
abundance: medium-sized
CDR3nt: TGCGCCAGCAGCTTGCGTTGGGCAAGCACAGATACGCAGTATTTT
CDR3aa: CASSLRWASTDTQYF

j_gene: TRBJ2-1
v_gene: TRBV4-2
d_gene: -
abundance: many
CDR3nt: TGTGCCAGCAGCCAAGAAGGCCAGTACAATGAGCAGTTCTTC
CDR3aa: CASSQEGQYNEQFF

j_gene: TRBJ1-6
v_gene: TRBV5-1
d_gene: TRBD1
abundance: many
CDR3nt: TGCGCCAGCAGCGAACAGGGGGCGCATCGGTCACCCCTCCACTTT
CDR3aa: CASSEQGAHRSPLHF

j_gene: TRBJ2-5
v_gene: TRBV25-1
d_gene: TRBD1
abundance: many
CDR3nt: TGTGCTGTCGGAAGGGACAGGGGCGACGAGACCCAGTACTTC
CDR3aa: CAVGRDRGDETQYF

j_gene: TRBJ1-1
v_gene: TRBV6-5
d_gene: -
abundance: many
CDR3nt: TGTGCCAGCATCAAAGCCGGGGGGGCCACTGAAGCTTTCTTT
CDR3aa: CASIKAGGATEAFF

j_gene: TRBJ2-1
v_gene: TRBV7-3
d_gene: TRBD2
abundance: many
CDR3nt: TGTGCCAGCAGCCTACTAGCGGGGGCACACAATGAGCAGTTCTTC
CDR3aa: CASSLLAGAHNEQFF

j_gene: TRBJ2-2
v_gene: TRBV18
d_gene: TRBD2
abundance: -
CDR3nt: TGTGCCAGCTCGCCCGTCACTAGCGCGAACACCGGGGAGCTGTTTTTT
CDR3aa: CASSPVTSANTGELFF

j_gene: TRBJ1-1
v_gene: TRBV7-9
d_gene: -
abundance: medium-sized
CDR3nt: TGTGCCAGCAGCTTGGGTGCCACTGAAGCTTTCTTT
CDR3aa: CASSLGATEAFF

j_gene: TRBJ2-2
v_gene: TRBV5-1
d_gene: -
abundance: many
CDR3nt: TGCGCCAGCAGGCGCAACAGGGCGAACACCGGGGAGCTGTTTTTT
CDR3aa: CASRRNRANTGELFF

j_gene: TRBJ2-1
v_gene: TRBV4-3
d_gene: TRBD2
abundance: medium-sized
CDR3nt: TGCGCCAGCAGCCAGGGACTAGCAGCTGAGCAGTTCTTC
CDR3aa: CASSQGLAAEQFF

j_gene: TRBJ1-1
v_gene: TRBV29-1
d_gene: TRBD1
abundance: many
CDR3nt: TGCAGCGTGGAAACAGGGGTCGCTGAAGCTTTCTTT
CDR3aa: CSVETGVAEAFF

j_gene: TRBJ2-6
v_gene: TRBV12-3/TRBV12-4
d_gene: -
abundance: many
CDR3nt: TGTGCCAGCAGTTTATTCGGGGAGAGAGCTGGGGCCAACGTCCTGACTTTC
CDR3aa: CASSLFGERAGANVLTF

j_gene: TRBJ1-6
v_gene: TRBV4-3
d_gene: -
abundance: medium-sized
CDR3nt: TGCGCCAGCAGCCTCCTCAGGGTAGGAGCCAATTCACCCCTCCACTTT
CDR3aa: CASSLLRVGANSPLHF

j_gene: TRBJ1-1
v_gene: TRBV15
d_gene: TRBD1
abundance: medium-sized
CDR3nt: TGTGCCACCAGCAGAACAGGGGGAAGGGAAGCTTTCTTT
CDR3aa: CATSRTGGREAFF

j_gene: TRBJ1-1
v_gene: TRBV14
d_gene: -
abundance: medium-sized
CDR3nt: TGTGCCAGCAGCCAACGGGGAGGGGGGACTGAAGCTTTCTTT
CDR3aa: CASSQRGGGTEAFF

j_gene: TRBJ1-1
v_gene: TRBV5-1
d_gene: -
abundance: many
CDR3nt: TGCGCCAGCAGTTCCGTACGGGGCGACACTGAAGCTTTCTTT
CDR3aa: CASSSVRGDTEAFF

j_gene: TRBJ2-7
v_gene: TRBV27
d_gene: TRBD1
abundance: medium-sized
CDR3nt: TGTGCCAGCAGTTTCCGCAGGGGGCCCGAGCAGTACTTC
CDR3aa: CASSFRRGPEQYF

j_gene: TRBJ1-1
v_gene: TRBV4-1
d_gene: -
abundance: medium-sized
CDR3nt: TGCGCCAGCAGCCAAGTCTACAATGCGGTCACTGAAGCTTTCTTT
CDR3aa: CASSQVYNAVTEAFF

j_gene: TRBJ1-6
v_gene: TRBV2
d_gene: TRBD1
abundance: medium-sized
CDR3nt: TGTGCCAGCACCTCCGACAGGGGGCGAAATTCACCCCTCCACTTT
CDR3aa: CASTSDRGRNSPLHF

j_gene: TRBJ1-1
v_gene: TRBV6-2/TRBV6-3
d_gene: -
abundance: -
CDR3nt: TGTGCCAGCAGTTACCCCGACAGATTGGACACTGAGGCTTTCTTT
CDR3aa: CASSYPDRLDTEAFF

j_gene: TRBJ2-5
v_gene: TRBV12-3/TRBV12-4
d_gene: -
abundance: many
CDR3nt: TGTGCCAGCAGTTTAGCCCGGAGGGGCCTTAGGATACAAGGACAAGAGACCCAGTACTTC
CDR3aa: CASSLARRGLRIQGQETQYF

j_gene: TRBJ2-5
v_gene: TRBV20-1
d_gene: TRBD2
abundance: many
CDR3nt: TGCAGTGCTAGAGACCGACGGACTAGCATGGGAGAGACCCAGTACTTC
CDR3aa: CSARDRRTSMGETQYF

j_gene: TRBJ2-3
v_gene: TRBV7-8
d_gene: TRBD1
abundance: many
CDR3nt: TGTGCCAGCAGGGGACAGGGGGCACCCATTCCGTTCACAGATACGCAGTATTTT
CDR3aa: CASRGQGAPIPFTDTQYF

j_gene: TRBJ1-3
v_gene: TRBV4-3
d_gene: -
abundance: many
CDR3nt: TGCGCCAGCAGCCCGGGGGAGGTTGGAAACACCATATATTTT
CDR3aa: CASSPGEVGNTIYF

j_gene: TRBJ2-5
v_gene: TRBV5-5
d_gene: -
abundance: -
CDR3nt: TGTGCCAGCAGCTTGGTACACAAAGAGACCCAGTACTTC
CDR3aa: CASSLVHKETQYF

j_gene: TRBJ2-3
v_gene: TRBV10-3
d_gene: TRBD1
abundance: medium-sized
CDR3nt: TGTGCCATCAGTGAAGCGCGGGGACAGGGGAACGTGAATACGCAGTATTTT
CDR3aa: CAISEARGQGNVNTQYF